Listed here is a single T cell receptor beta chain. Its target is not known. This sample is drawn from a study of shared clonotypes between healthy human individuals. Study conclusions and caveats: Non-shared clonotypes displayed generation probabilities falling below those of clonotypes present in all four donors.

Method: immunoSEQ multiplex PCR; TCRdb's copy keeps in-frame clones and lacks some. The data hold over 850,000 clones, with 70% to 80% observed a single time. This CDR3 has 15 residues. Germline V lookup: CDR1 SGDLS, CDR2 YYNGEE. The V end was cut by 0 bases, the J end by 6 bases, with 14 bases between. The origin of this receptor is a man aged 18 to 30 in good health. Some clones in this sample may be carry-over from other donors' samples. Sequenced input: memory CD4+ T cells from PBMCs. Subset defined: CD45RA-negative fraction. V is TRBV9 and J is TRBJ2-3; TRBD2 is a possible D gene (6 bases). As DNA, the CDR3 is TGTGCCAGCAGCGTAGCGAATAGCGGAGGCGATACGCAGTATTTT. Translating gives CASSVANSGGDTQYF.